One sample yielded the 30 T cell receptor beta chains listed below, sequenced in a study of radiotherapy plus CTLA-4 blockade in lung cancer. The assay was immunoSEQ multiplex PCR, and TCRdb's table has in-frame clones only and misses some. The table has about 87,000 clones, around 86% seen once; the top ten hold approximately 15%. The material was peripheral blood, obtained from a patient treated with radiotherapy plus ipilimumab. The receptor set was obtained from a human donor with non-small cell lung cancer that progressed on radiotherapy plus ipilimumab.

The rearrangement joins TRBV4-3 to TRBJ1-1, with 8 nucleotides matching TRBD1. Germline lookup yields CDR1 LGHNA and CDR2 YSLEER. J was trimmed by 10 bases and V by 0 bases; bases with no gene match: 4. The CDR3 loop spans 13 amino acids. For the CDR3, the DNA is TGCGCCAGCAGCCAAGATAAGGACAGGGCAGCTTTCTTT. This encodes CASSQDKDRAAFF.

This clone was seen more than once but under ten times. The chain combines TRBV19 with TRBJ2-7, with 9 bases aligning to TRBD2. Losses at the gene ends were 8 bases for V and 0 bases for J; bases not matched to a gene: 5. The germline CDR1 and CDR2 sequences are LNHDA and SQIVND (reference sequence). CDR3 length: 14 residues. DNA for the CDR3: TGTGCCAGTCGGCCTAGCGGGGCCTCCTACGAGCAGTACTTC. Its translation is CASRPSGASYEQYF.

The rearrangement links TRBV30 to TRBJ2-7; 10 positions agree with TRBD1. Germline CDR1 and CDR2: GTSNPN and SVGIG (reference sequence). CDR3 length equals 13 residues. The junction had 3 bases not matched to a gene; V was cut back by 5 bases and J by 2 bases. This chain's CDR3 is CAWGTGVTYEQYF. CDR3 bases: TGTGCCTGGGGGACAGGGGTGACCTACGAGCAGTACTTC.

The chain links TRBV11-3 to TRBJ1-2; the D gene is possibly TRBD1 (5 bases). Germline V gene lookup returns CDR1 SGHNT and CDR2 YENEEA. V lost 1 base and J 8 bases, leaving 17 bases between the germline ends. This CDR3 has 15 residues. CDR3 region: CASSLGGRQPGGYTF. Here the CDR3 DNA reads TGTGCCAGCAGCTTAGGTGGTCGGCAACCAGGGGGCTACACCTTC.

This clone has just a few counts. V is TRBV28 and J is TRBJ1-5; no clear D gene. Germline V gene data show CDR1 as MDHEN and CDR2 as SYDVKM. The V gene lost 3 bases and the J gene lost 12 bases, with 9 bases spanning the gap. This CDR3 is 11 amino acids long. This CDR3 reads CASSFQAVQHF. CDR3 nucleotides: TGTGCCAGCAGTTTCCAGGCAGTCCAGCATTTT.

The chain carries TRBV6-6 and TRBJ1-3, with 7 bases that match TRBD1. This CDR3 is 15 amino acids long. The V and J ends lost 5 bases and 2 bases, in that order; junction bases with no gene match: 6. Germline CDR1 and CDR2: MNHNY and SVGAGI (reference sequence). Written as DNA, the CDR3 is TGTGCCAGCAGTCTACAGGGGATTACTGGAAACACCATATATTTT. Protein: CASSLQGITGNTIYF.

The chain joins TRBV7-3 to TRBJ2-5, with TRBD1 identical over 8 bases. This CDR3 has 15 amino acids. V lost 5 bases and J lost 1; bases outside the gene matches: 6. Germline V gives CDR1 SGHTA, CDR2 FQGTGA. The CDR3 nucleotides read TGTGCCAGCAGCCCTACAGGGGGACCCCAAGAGACCCAGTACTTC. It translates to CASSPTGGPQETQYF.

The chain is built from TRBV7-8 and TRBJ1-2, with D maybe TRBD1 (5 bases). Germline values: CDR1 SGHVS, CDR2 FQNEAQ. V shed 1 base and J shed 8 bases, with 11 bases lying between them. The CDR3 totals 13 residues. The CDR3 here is CASSLDRQGGYTF. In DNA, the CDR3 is TGTGCCAGCAGCTTAGATCGTCAGGGCGGCTACACCTTC.

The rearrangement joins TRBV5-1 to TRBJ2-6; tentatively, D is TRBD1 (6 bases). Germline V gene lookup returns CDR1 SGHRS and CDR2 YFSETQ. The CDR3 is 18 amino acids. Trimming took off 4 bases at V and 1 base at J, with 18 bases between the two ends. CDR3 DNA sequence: TGCGCCAGCAGCCTGGAACAGGGAACCTCTTCTGGGGCCAACGTCCTGACTTTC. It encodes CASSLEQGTSSGANVLTF.

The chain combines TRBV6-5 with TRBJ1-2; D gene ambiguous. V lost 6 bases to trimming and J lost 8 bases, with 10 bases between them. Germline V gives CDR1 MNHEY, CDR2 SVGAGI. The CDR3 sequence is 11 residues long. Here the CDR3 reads CASRGGRGYTF. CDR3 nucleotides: TGTGCCAGCAGGGGCGGTCGAGGCTACACCTTC.

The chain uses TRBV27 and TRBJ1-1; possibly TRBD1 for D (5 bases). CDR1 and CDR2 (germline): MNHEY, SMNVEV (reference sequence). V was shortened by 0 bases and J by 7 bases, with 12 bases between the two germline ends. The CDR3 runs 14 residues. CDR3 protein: CASSLSIQGSEAFF. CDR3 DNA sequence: TGTGCCAGCAGTTTATCGATCCAGGGAAGTGAAGCTTTCTTT.

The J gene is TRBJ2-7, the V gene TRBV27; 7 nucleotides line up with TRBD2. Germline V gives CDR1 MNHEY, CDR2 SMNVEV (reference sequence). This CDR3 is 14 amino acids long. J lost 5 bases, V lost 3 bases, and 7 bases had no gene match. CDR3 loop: CASSLRREIHEQYF. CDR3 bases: TGTGCCAGCAGTTTGAGGCGGGAGATCCACGAGCAGTACTTC.

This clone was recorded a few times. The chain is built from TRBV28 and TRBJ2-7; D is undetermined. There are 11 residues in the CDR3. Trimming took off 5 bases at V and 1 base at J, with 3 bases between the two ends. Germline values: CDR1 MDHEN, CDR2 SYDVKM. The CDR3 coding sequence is TGTGCCAGCAGTAGTTCCTACGAGCAGTACTTC. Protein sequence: CASSSSYEQYF.

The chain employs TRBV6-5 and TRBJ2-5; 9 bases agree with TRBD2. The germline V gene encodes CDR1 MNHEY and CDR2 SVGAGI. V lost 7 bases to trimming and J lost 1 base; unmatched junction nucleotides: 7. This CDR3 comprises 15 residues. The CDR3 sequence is CASTRLADSQETQYF. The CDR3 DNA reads TGTGCCAGCACGCGACTAGCGGATTCCCAAGAGACCCAGTACTTC.

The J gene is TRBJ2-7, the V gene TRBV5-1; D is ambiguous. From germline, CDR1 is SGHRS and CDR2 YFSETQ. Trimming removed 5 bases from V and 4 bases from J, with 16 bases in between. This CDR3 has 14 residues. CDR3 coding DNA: TGCGCCAGCAGTCCCCGGGCAACGGATTACGAGCAGTACTTC. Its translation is CASSPRATDYEQYF.

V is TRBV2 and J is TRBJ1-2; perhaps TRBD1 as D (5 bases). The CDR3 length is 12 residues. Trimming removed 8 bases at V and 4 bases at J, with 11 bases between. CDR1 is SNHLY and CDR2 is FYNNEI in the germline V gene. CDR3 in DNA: TGTGCCAGCTTCAGGGAATCCTATGGCTACACCTTC. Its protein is CASFRESYGYTF. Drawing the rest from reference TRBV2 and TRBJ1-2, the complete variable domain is EPEVTQTPSHQVTQMGQEVILRCVPISNHLYFYWYRQILGQKVEFLVSFYNNEISEKSEIFDDQFSVERPDGSNFTLKIRSTKLEDSAMYFCASFRESYGYTFGSGTRLTVV.

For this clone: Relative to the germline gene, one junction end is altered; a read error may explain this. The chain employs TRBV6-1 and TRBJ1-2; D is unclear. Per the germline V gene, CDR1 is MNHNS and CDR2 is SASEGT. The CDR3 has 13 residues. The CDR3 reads CASREGLNYGYTF. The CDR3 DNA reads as TGTGCCAGCAGGGAAGGGCTTAACTATGGCTACACCTTC.

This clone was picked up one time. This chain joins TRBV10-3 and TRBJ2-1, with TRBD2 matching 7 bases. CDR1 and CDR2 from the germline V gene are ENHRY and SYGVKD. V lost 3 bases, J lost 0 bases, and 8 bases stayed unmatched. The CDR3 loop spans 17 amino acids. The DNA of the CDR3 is TGTGCCATCAGTGAAGGGCTAGCGGACCCCTCCTACAATGAGCAGTTCTTC. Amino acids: CAISEGLADPSYNEQFF.

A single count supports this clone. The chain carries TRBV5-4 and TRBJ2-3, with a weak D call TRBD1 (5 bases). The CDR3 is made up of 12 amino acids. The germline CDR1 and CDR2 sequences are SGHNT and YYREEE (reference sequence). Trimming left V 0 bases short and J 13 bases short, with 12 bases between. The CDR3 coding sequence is TGTGCCAGCAGCTTGGATTCTTCCAGGGAGTATTTT. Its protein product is CASSLDSSREYF.

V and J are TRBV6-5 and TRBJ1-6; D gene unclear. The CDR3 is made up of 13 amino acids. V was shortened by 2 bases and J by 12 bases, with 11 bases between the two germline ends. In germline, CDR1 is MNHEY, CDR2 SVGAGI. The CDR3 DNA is TGTGCCAGCAGTTACGATCGGATTAAACCCCTCCACTTT. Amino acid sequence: CASSYDRIKPLHF.

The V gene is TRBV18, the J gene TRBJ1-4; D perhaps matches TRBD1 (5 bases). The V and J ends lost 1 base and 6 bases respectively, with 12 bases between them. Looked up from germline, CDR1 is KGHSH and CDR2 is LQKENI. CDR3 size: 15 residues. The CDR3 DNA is TGTGCCAGCTCACCACGGTCAGGGAGGGATGAAAAACTGTTTTTT. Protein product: CASSPRSGRDEKLFF.

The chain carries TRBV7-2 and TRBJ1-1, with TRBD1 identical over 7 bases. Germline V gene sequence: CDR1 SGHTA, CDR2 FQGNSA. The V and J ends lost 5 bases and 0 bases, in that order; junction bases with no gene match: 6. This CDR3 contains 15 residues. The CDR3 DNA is TGTGCCAGCAGCCAACCTGGGACAGTGAACACTGAAGCTTTCTTT. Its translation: CASSQPGTVNTEAFF.

The CDR3 sequence: CASSTRLDPSYEQYF. The CDR3 bases are TGTGCCAGCAGCACTAGACTAGACCCTTCCTACGAGCAGTACTTC. The chain employs TRBV5-6 and TRBJ2-7, with D maybe TRBD2 (6 bases). This CDR3 region has 15 residues. From germline, CDR1 is SGHDT and CDR2 YYEEEE. Between the trimmed V and J ends, which lost 4 bases and 1 base, there was a span of 15 bases.

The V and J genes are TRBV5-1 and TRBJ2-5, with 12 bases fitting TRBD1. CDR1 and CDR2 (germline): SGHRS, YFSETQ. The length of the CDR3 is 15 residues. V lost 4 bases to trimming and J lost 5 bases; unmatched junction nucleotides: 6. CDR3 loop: CASSPGQGAGETQYF. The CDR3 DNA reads TGCGCCAGCAGCCCGGGACAGGGGGCAGGCGAGACCCAGTACTTC.

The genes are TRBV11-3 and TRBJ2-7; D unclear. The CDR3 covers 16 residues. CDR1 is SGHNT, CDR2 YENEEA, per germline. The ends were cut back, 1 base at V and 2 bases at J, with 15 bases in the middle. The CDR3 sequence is CASSLVGSATAYEQYF. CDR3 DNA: TGTGCCAGCAGCTTAGTAGGGTCAGCGACGGCCTACGAGCAGTACTTC.

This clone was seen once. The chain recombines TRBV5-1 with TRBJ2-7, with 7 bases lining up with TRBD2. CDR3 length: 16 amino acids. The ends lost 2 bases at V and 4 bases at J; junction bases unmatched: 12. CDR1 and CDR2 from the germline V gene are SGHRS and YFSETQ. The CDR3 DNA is TGCGCCAGCAGCTTCATCGGGGAGGGAATGGGGTACGAGCAGTACTTC. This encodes CASSFIGEGMGYEQYF.

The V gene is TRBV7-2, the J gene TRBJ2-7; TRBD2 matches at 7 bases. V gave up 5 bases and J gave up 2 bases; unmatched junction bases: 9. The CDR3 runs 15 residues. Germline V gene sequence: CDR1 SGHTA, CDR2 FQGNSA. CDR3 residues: CASSQRAGSPYEQYF. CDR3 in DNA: TGTGCCAGCAGCCAAAGAGCGGGATCCCCCTACGAGCAGTACTTC. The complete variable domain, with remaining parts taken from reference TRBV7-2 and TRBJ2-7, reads GAGVSQSPSNKVTEKGKDVELRCDPISGHTALYWYRQSLGQGLEFLIYFQGNSAPDKSGLPSDRFSAERTGGSVSTLTIQRTQQEDSAVYLCASSQRAGSPYEQYFGPGTRLTVT.

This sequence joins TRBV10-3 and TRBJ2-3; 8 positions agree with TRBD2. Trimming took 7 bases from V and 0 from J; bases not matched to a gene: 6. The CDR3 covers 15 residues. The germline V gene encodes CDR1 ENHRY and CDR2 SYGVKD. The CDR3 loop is CAIMRSSGSTDTQYF. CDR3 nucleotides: TGTGCCATCATGCGTTCTAGCGGGAGCACAGATACGCAGTATTTT.

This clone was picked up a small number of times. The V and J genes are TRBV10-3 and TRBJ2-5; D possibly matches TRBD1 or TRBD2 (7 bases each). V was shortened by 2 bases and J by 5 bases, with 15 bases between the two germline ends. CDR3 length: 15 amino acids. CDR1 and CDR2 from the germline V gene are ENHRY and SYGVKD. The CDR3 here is CAISERAGGGETQYF. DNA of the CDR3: TGTGCCATCAGTGAGAGGGCAGGGGGAGGGGAGACCCAGTACTTC.

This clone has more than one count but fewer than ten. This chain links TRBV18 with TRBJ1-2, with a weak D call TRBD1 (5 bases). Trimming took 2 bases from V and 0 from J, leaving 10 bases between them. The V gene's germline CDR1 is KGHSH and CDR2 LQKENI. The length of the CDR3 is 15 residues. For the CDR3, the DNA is TGTGCCAGCTCACCAGGCGGGGCCCCTAACTATGGCTACACCTTC. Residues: CASSPGGAPNYGYTF.